The entry that follows covers one T cell receptor (beta chain) sequence. Antigen unknown. This sample was taken from a study of PD-1 blockade in classical Hodgkin lymphoma. General study points: Only CD4+ TCR diversity, not CD8+, had risen significantly by C4D1. Sources of repertoire differences remain undefined, possibly disease activity or prior therapy.

Time point described: cycle 4 day 1 (C4D1), after less than 7 weeks of nivolumab. Relapse was seen in all patients after autologous stem cell transplantation, and brentuximab vedotin exposure was variable. Purification of CD4+ T cells from thawed PBMCs was performed via magnetic negative selection. Responses achieved at best were complete response, partial response or progressive disease. Profiled with immunoSEQ multiplex PCR; TCRdb holds only in-frame clones, not every one. The data contain about 17,000 clones, just over 70% of them singletons. Per the germline V gene, CDR1 is WSHSY and CDR2 is SAAADI. The CDR3 spans 17 residues. V lost 0 bases and J lost 6, with 18 bases in between.

This sequence originates from a human donor with classical Hodgkin lymphoma. This specimen was CD4+ T cells from blood, taken before the fourth cycle of nivolumab. The chain links TRBV10-2 to TRBJ1-5; the D gene is possibly TRBD1 (5 bases). The CDR3 sequence: CASSESIFQVRVQPQHF. The CDR3, as DNA: TGCGCCAGCAGTGAGTCGATTTTTCAAGTCAGGGTTCAGCCCCAGCATTTT.